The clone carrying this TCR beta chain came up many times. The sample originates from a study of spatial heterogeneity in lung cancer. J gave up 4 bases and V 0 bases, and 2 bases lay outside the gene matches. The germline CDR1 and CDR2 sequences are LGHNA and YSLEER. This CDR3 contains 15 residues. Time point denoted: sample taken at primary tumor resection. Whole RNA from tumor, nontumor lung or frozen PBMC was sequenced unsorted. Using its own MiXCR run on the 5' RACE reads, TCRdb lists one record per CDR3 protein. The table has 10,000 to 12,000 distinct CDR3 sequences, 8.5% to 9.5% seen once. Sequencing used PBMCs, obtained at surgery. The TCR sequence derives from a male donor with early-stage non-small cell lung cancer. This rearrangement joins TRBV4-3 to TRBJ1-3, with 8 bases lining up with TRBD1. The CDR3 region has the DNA TGCGCCAGCAGCCAAGAAGGGACAGGCGGAAACACCATATATTTT. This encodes CASSQEGTGGNTIYF.